A selection of T cell receptor beta chains follows, all from one sample in a study of blood T cell repertoires in COVID-19. The repertoire was sequenced with immunoSEQ multiplex PCR; TCRdb's copy has only in-frame clones and lacks some. The profile shows almost 250,000 clones, around 89% of them singletons. Sequencing used PBMCs or T cells enriched from blood (not recorded which). These receptors originate from a woman younger than 45 who had recovered from COVID-19. Each CDR3 is given with its conserved first and last residue. Each record gives: J gene, V gene, clone size, D gene, CDR3 DNA, CDR3 protein. A D gene is named only where the DNA matches it firmly. Not every row has a clone size; where given, it reads once, few, many or a size class.

TRBJ2-1 | TRBV28 | NA | NA | TGTGCCAGCAGTCCTCTAGGAGGTTCCTACAATGAGCAGTTCTTC | CASSPLGGSYNEQFF
TRBJ1-3 | TRBV3-1/TRBV3-2 | NA | NA | TGTGCCAGCAGCCAAAGAAGAGACTCTGGAAACACCATATATTTT | CASSQRRDSGNTIYF
TRBJ2-3 | TRBV18 | NA | NA | TGTGCCAGCTCACCCAGTAGCAGTTCGAGCACAGATACGCAGTATTTT | CASSPSSSSSTDTQYF
TRBJ1-5 | TRBV5-1 | NA | NA | TGCGCCAGCAGCTTCTCAGGGCCCGACCAGCCCCAGCATTTT | CASSFSGPDQPQHF
TRBJ2-5 | TRBV6-5 | NA | TRBD2 | TGTGCCAGCAGGCTAGCGGGAGGAGAGACCCAGTACTTC | CASRLAGGETQYF
TRBJ2-7 | TRBV27 | NA | TRBD2 | TGTGCCAGCAACCTTCTAGCGGGAGAAAGAGGAAATTACGAGCAGTACTTC | CASNLLAGERGNYEQYF
TRBJ2-7 | TRBV27 | NA | NA | TGTGCCAGCAGTTTAGGCAGAACCTACGAGCAGTACTTC | CASSLGRTYEQYF
TRBJ1-6 | TRBV27 | NA | NA | TGTGCCAGCAGTTTAGACACCACTTCACCCCTCCACTTT | CASSLDTTSPLHF
TRBJ2-7 | TRBV28 | NA | NA | TGTGCCAGCAGTCTCCCGGGTGGCTACGAGCAGTACTTC | CASSLPGGYEQYF
TRBJ2-7 | TRBV12-3/TRBV12-4 | NA | NA | TGTGTCAGCACGCGACTGGGCTACGAGCAGTACTTC | CVSTRLGYEQYF
TRBJ2-2 | TRBV6-6 | NA | TRBD1 | TGTGCCAGCAGCGACAGGGGGCCCGGGGAGCTGTTTTTT | CASSDRGPGELFF
TRBJ1-1 | TRBV6-2/TRBV6-3 | NA | NA | TGTGCCAGCAGTTACACGGGTTCAGCTTTCTTT | CASSYTGSAFF
TRBJ2-5 | TRBV5-1 | few | NA | TGCGCCAGCAGCTTGGGTGCTGGAGATAGGGAGACCCAGTACTTC | CASSLGAGDRETQYF
TRBJ1-1 | TRBV18 | NA | TRBD1 | TGTGCCAGCTCATTTGGGACAGGGAACACTGAAGCTTTCTTT | CASSFGTGNTEAFF
TRBJ2-1 | TRBV5-1 | NA | TRBD2 | TGCGCCAGCAGCCTACCCATAGCGGGAATGGCCCATGAGCAGTTCTTC | CASSLPIAGMAHEQFF
TRBJ2-1 | TRBV29-1 | NA | TRBD2 | TGCAGCGTTGAAGAGGTCGGGAGGCCCCGGGAGCAGTTCTTC | CSVEEVGRPREQFF
TRBJ1-5 | TRBV6-5 | once | TRBD1 | TGTGCCAGCAGTCGGGACAGTTATAGCAATCAGCCCCAGCATTTT | CASSRDSYSNQPQHF
TRBJ1-1 | TRBV19 | NA | NA | TGTGCCAGTAGTATAGGATTACAGAACACTGAAGCTTTCTTT | CASSIGLQNTEAFF
TRBJ1-1 | TRBV9 | NA | NA | TGTGCCAGCAGCGTTGGCGGAAAGGGGACTGAAGCTTTCTTT | CASSVGGKGTEAFF
TRBJ2-2 | TRBV12-3/TRBV12-4 | once | NA | TGTGCCAGCAGTAACACAGGGTCCGGGGAGCTGTTTTTT | CASSNTGSGELFF
TRBJ2-5 | TRBV5-1 | once | TRBD1 | TGCGCCAGCAGCTTGGGGACAGGGCACAGGGAGACCCAGTACTTC | CASSLGTGHRETQYF
TRBJ2-1 | TRBV7-3 | NA | NA | TGTGCCAGCAGCTTAACTAGTTACAATGAGCAGTTCTTC | CASSLTSYNEQFF
TRBJ2-1 | TRBV7-5 | NA | NA | TGTGCCAGAAGCTTATCGGGAGGGTACAATGAGCAGTTCTTC | CARSLSGGYNEQFF
TRBJ2-7 | TRBV4-3 | NA | NA | TGCGCCAGCAGCCAAGATTCCGGCTACGAGCAGTACTTC | CASSQDSGYEQYF
TRBJ2-7 | TRBV7-2 | NA | TRBD2 | TGTGCCAGCAGCTCCATCGGGACTAGCGCCGAGCAGTACTTC | CASSSIGTSAEQYF
TRBJ1-1 | TRBV13 | NA | TRBD1 | TGTGCCAGCAGCTTGAGGTCAGGGGGGACTGAAGCTTTCTTT | CASSLRSGGTEAFF
TRBJ2-7 | TRBV18 | NA | TRBD2 | TGTGCCAGCTCACCCGGGACTAGCGGGTCCTACGAGCAGTACTTC | CASSPGTSGSYEQYF
TRBJ1-5 | TRBV7-8 | NA | TRBD1 | TGTGCCAGCTCCAGGGGGAGGTGGGATGATCAGCCCCAGCATTTT | CASSRGRWDDQPQHF
TRBJ1-1 | TRBV30 | NA | NA | TGTGCCTGGAGTAAAACTGAGAACACTGAAGCTTTCTTT | CAWSKTENTEAFF
TRBJ2-7 | TRBV5-1 | NA | NA | TGCGCCAGCGGACAAGAAGTGGACTACGAGCAGTACTTC | CASGQEVDYEQYF
TRBJ1-5 | TRBV28 | NA | TRBD1 | TGTGCCAGCGGGACAGGCAATCAGCCCCAGCATTTT | CASGTGNQPQHF
TRBJ1-1 | TRBV30 | NA | NA | TGTGCCTGGAGTAAAAACAGGGACACTGAAGCTTTCTTT | CAWSKNRDTEAFF
TRBJ2-5 | TRBV9 | NA | TRBD1 | TGTGCCAGCAGCGTAGCATTAAGGGGGCCCTTCCAAGAGACCCAGTACTTC | CASSVALRGPFQETQYF
TRBJ2-6 | TRBV7-9 | few | NA | TGTGCCAGCAGCCAGGGACTGTCCCTCGGGGCCAACGTCCTGACTTTC | CASSQGLSLGANVLTF
TRBJ2-7 | TRBV27 | NA | NA | TGTGCCAGCACCCCTAGCCCGGACTATAAAACCTACGAGCAGTACTTC | CASTPSPDYKTYEQYF
TRBJ2-7 | TRBV9 | once | NA | TGTGCCAGCAGCGTAGAAGGGACAACCTACGAGCAGTACTTC | CASSVEGTTYEQYF
TRBJ1-2 | TRBV28 | NA | NA | TGTGCCAGCAGTTTATCCATTCCTCTGGACACGTCAAGCTATGGCTACACCTTC | CASSLSIPLDTSSYGYTF
TRBJ2-1 | TRBV18 | NA | NA | TGTGCCAGCTCACCTAACAATGAGCAGTTCTTC | CASSPNNEQFF
TRBJ2-7 | TRBV30 | NA | TRBD2 | TGTGCCTGGAGTGGGACTAGCGGGAGTCCTTTTACCTACGAGCAGTACTTC | CAWSGTSGSPFTYEQYF
TRBJ1-4 | TRBV19 | NA | NA | TGTGCCAGTAGTATCGCAAGGGGATTGGGTGAAAAACTGTTTTTT | CASSIARGLGEKLFF
TRBJ1-2 | TRBV12-3/TRBV12-4 | NA | TRBD1 | TGTGCCAGCAGTCCCTGGGACAGCTCGGGCTACACCTTC | CASSPWDSSGYTF
TRBJ1-1 | TRBV7-9 | NA | NA | TGTGCCAGCAGGCCTACGAACACTGAAGCTTTCTTT | CASRPTNTEAFF
TRBJ1-2 | TRBV5-1 | NA | TRBD1 | TGCGCCAGCAGCGCCGGGACAGGGGAAAGCAACTATGGCTACACCTTC | CASSAGTGESNYGYTF
TRBJ1-4 | TRBV6-5 | NA | TRBD1 | TGTGCCAGCAGCTTTGACAGGGGGCGCATGGAAAAACTGTTTTTT | CASSFDRGRMEKLFF
TRBJ1-1 | TRBV19 | NA | NA | TGTGCCAGTAGACGATACCAATCAATACTCACTGAAGCTTTCTTT | CASRRYQSILTEAFF
TRBJ1-4 | TRBV19 | NA | NA | TGTGCCAGTAGTATTTCTCCAGGGCGGCCCGAAAAACTGTTTTTT | CASSISPGRPEKLFF
TRBJ1-2 | TRBV6-5 | NA | NA | TGTGCCAGCAGTTACTCGTCAGCGCGGGGCCACACCTTC | CASSYSSARGHTF
TRBJ2-3 | TRBV11-3 | NA | TRBD1 | TGTGCCAGCAGCTCCCGGACAGGGAGCGATACGCAGTATTTT | CASSSRTGSDTQYF
TRBJ2-3 | TRBV7-2 | NA | TRBD2 | TGTGCCAGCAGCTGGCGCGGTGCGGGAGGCCCAACAGATACGCAGTATTTT | CASSWRGAGGPTDTQYF
TRBJ1-1 | TRBV14 | NA | TRBD1 | TGTGCCAGCAGCCTCCGGGACAGACTTTTTAACACTGAAGCTTTCTTT | CASSLRDRLFNTEAFF
TRBJ1-1 | TRBV4-3 | NA | NA | TGCGCCAGCAGCCAAGTTCGACCCACCAGGGACACTGAAGCTTTCTTT | CASSQVRPTRDTEAFF